Below are 11 T cell receptor beta chains sequenced from a single sample in a study of cytomegalovirus exposure and HLA in healthy donors. PCR employed 60 Vbeta and 13 Jbeta primers. Produced via immunoSEQ multiplex PCR; TCRdb's table is partial and in-frame only. This table has over 100,000 clones, about 79% appearing once. The sequenced material came from PBMCs. These receptors were obtained from a human donor in good health.

This rearrangement joins TRBV30 to TRBJ2-1, with TRBD2 identical over 7 bases. In germline, CDR1 is GTSNPN, CDR2 SVGIG (reference sequence). Unmatched junction bases numbered 9, after V lost 3 bases and J lost 4 bases. This CDR3 is 15 amino acids long. The CDR3 here is CAWRVMGGVYNEQFF. In DNA, the CDR3 is TGTGCCTGGAGGGTAATGGGGGGGGTATACAATGAGCAGTTCTTC.

The chain joins TRBV9 to TRBJ1-2, with 10 bases that match TRBD1. Looked up from germline, CDR1 is SGDLS and CDR2 is YYNGEE. This CDR3 contains 14 residues. The junction had 7 bases not matched to a gene; V was cut back by 4 bases and J by 7 bases. CDR3 sequence: CASSTRQGAFGYTF. The CDR3 nucleotides are TGTGCCAGCAGCACCCGACAGGGGGCTTTTGGCTACACCTTC.

The chain couples TRBV6-5 to TRBJ1-2, with 7 positions matching TRBD1. The CDR3 is 15 amino acids. The germline V gene has CDR1 MNHEY and CDR2 SVGAGI. Germline trimming cut 4 bases from V and 7 bases from J; bases unmatched to any gene: 12. CDR3 coding DNA: TGTGCCAGCAGTTCCCCGACAGGGAACCCGGGTGGCTACACCTTC. The encoded protein is CASSSPTGNPGGYTF.

This clone has just one count. V gene TRBV7-3 combines with J gene TRBJ2-1, with D maybe TRBD2 (7 bases). V was cut by 1 base and J by 6 bases, with 13 bases left in between. The CDR3 length is 15 residues. The V gene's germline CDR1 is SGHTA and CDR2 FQGTGA. The CDR3 region is CASSLSRGAGNEQFF. CDR3 nucleotide sequence: TGTGCCAGCAGCTTAAGTCGGGGGGCCGGCAATGAGCAGTTCTTC.

The chain has TRBV6-7 and TRBJ2-5; weak D call: TRBD1 (5 bases). TRBV6-7 counts as an open reading frame of uncertain function. The CDR3 sequence is 16 residues long. V lost 3 bases and J 0 bases, leaving 14 bases between the germline ends. The CDR3 bases are TGTGCCAGCAGTTATAGGACAATGAGGTACCAAGAGACCCAGTACTTC. Translating gives CASSYRTMRYQETQYF.

This clone was detected only a few times. This chain joins TRBV19 and TRBJ1-1, with D possibly TRBD1 on 6 matching bases. The V gene lost 7 bases and the J gene lost 5 bases, with 20 bases spanning the gap. In germline, CDR1 is LNHDA, CDR2 SQIVND (reference sequence). This CDR3 has 15 amino acids. The CDR3 region has the DNA TGTGCCAGTATTGAAGGGGGTAATTGGGTTACTGAAGCTTTCTTT. Protein product: CASIEGGNWVTEAFF.

V usage is TRBV13 and J usage is TRBJ2-7; possibly TRBD2 for D (6 bases). The CDR3 extends over 15 amino acids. V shed 5 bases and J shed 0 bases, with 14 bases lying between them. The V gene's germline CDR1 is PRHDT and CDR2 FYEKMQ (reference sequence). CDR3 sequence (DNA): TGTGCCAGCAGCGAACTAGCCGGAGGCTCCTACGAGCAGTACTTC. Translated, it gives CASSELAGGSYEQYF.

The chain couples TRBV6-4 to TRBJ1-2; 10 positions agree with TRBD1. Germline V gene sequence: CDR1 MRHNA, CDR2 SNTAGT. This CDR3 spans 16 amino acids. With V trimmed by 4 bases and J by 8 bases, 13 bases remained unmatched. The CDR3 DNA is TGTGCCAGCAGTGCACAGGGACAGGGGACCTCCGGCGGCTACACCTTC. It yields the protein CASSAQGQGTSGGYTF.

Regarding this clone: Other DNA sequences in this specimen translate into the identical CDR3. V usage is TRBV19 and J usage is TRBJ1-1; D perhaps matches TRBD1 (5 bases). The CDR3 covers 15 residues. Germline CDR1 LNHDA, CDR2 SQIVND (reference sequence). V lost 1 base, J lost 0 bases, and 9 bases lay in between. The CDR3 sequence: CASSIGHRLNTEAFF. CDR3 bases: TGTGCCAGTAGTATAGGACACAGGTTGAACACTGAAGCTTTCTTT.

CDR3 residues: CASSTGTAGSYNEQFF. The CDR3 DNA is TGTGCCAGCAGCACCGGGACAGCCGGCTCCTACAATGAGCAGTTCTTC. The V and J genes are TRBV5-4 and TRBJ2-1; 7 bases are a match to TRBD1. The CDR3 consists of 16 residues. Per germline, CDR1 SGHNT and CDR2 YYREEE (reference sequence). The trim removed 4 bases at V and 0 bases at J, leaving 7 bases unmatched.

This clone was observed a handful of times. The V and J genes are TRBV6-1 and TRBJ2-3, with unresolved D. Germline assignment: CDR1 MNHNS and CDR2 SASEGT. V lost 7 bases and J 5 bases, leaving 7 bases between the germline ends. The CDR3 spans 11 residues. The chain's CDR3 is CASTTGDTQYF. CDR3 bases: TGTGCCAGCACTACTGGAGATACGCAGTATTTT.